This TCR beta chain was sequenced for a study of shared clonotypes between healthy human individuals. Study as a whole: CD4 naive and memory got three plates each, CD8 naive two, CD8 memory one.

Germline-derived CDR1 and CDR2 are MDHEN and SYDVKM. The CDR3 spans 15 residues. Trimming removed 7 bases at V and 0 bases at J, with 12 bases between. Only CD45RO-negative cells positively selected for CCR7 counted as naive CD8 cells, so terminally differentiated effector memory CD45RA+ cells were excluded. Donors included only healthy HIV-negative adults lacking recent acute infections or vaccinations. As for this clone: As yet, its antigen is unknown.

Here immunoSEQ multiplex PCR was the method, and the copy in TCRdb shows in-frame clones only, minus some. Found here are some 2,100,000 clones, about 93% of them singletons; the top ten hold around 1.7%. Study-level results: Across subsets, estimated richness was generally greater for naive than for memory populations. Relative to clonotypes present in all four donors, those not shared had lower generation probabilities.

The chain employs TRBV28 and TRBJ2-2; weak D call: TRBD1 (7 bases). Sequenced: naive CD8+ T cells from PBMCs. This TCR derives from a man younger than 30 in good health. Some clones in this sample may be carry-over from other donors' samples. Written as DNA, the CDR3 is TGTGCCAGCAATCAGGGGGGATCGAACACCGGGGAGCTGTTTTTT. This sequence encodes CASNQGGSNTGELFF.